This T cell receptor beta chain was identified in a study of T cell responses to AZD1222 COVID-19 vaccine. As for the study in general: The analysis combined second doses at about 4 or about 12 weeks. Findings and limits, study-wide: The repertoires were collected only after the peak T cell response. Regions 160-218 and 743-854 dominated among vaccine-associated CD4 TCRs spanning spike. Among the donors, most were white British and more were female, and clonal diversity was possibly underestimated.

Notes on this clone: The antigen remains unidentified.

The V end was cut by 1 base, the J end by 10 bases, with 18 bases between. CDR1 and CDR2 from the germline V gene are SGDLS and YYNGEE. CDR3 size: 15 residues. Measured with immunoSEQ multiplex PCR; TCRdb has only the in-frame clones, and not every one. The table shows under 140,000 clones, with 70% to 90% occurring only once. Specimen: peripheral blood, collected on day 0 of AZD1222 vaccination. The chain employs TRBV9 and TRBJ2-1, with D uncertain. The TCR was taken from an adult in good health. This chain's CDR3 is CASSVTSIETEEQFF. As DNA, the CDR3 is TGTGCCAGCAGCGTAACCAGCATCGAAACGGAGGAGCAGTTCTTC.